The 2 T cell receptor beta chains presented below share a single source sample, sequenced in a study of T-cell reconstitution after alpha-beta-depleted transplantation in children. Molecular barcoding with unique molecular identifiers was used for the TCRbeta library. TCRdb ran MiXCR on the PCR reads and lists one entry per CDR3 protein. The repertoire holds 200,000 to 250,000 distinct CDR3 sequences, with approximately 11% as singletons. The specimen comprised PBMCs, sampled before TCRalphabeta/CD19-depleted stem cell transplant. The source of these receptors is a child younger than two with acute myeloid leukemia, due to receive a stem cell transplant.

In its sample, this clonotype was seen many times. The J gene is TRBJ1-1, the V gene TRBV12-3 or TRBV12-4; D gene unclear. There are 13 residues in the CDR3. V gave up 2 bases and J gave up 1 base, with 5 bases separating them. The CDR3 loop is CASSLSGNTEAFF. DNA of the CDR3: TGTGCCAGCAGTTTATCCGGGAACACTGAAGCTTTCTTT.

V usage is TRBV20-1 and J usage is TRBJ2-5; D is perhaps TRBD2 (6 bases). In germline, CDR1 is DFQATT, CDR2 SNEGSKA (reference sequence). This CDR3 comprises 12 residues. V shed 1 base and J shed 3 bases, with 6 bases lying between them. DNA for the CDR3: TGCAGTGCTAGAGCTAGCGAAGAGACCCAGTACTTC. Its protein product is CSARASEETQYF.